This T cell receptor (beta chain) appears in the sequencing data of a study of T-cell memory formation after mild COVID-19. MiXCR, run by TCRdb on the 5' RACE reads, gives a single entry per CDR3 protein. The table has hundreds of thousands of distinct CDR3 sequences, roughly a fifth seen once. This CDR3 has 15 residues. Germline assignment: CDR1 SGHKS and CDR2 YYEKEE (reference sequence). Trimming took 4 bases from V and 5 from J; bases not matched to a gene: 11. The sample holds a few counts of this clonotype. The genes are TRBV5-5 and TRBJ2-5, with 7 bases aligning to TRBD1. This receptor was taken from an adult woman who had mild COVID-19 (a few samples of this study predate the infection). Cell type and time point are not known. The material sequenced was PBMCs or a T cell subset sorted from them (not recorded which). DNA of the CDR3: TGTGCCAGCAGCACCGGGACAGCCCCGTTCGAGACCCAGTACTTC. Translated: CASSTGTAPFETQYF.